This T cell receptor beta chain was captured in a study of T-cell memory formation after mild COVID-19. This clonotype has a count of ten or more. The germline V and J ends were trimmed by 5 bases and 3 bases, with 10 bases remaining between them. Germline CDR1 LNHDA, CDR2 SQIVND (reference sequence). The CDR3 extends over 13 amino acids. TCRdb redid the calling of the 5' RACE reads with MiXCR, one entry per CDR3 protein. The table shows approximately 82,000 distinct CDR3 sequences, with 13% occurring only once. This sequence originates from a man between 18 and 35 years old who had mild COVID-19 (a few samples of this study predate the infection). Cell type and time point are not known. The chain joins TRBV19 to TRBJ1-2; a possible D gene is TRBD1 (5 bases). Sequenced sample: PBMCs or a T cell subset sorted from them (not recorded which). The CDR3 nucleotides read TGTGCCAGTAGTCCCAGACAGTACTATGGCTACACCTTC. Encoded protein: CASSPRQYYGYTF.